A single sample gave rise to the 4 T cell receptor beta chains below, sequenced in a study of blood T cell repertoires in COVID-19. TCRdb's table, derived via immunoSEQ multiplex PCR, lists solely in-frame clones and lacks some. The sample lists about 36,000 clones; roughly four fifths were seen once. The specimen was peripheral blood. The receptors originated from a human donor in a cohort sampled during active or convalescent COVID-19. The donor label of this sample is uncertain.

The chain employs TRBV5-5 and TRBJ2-7; TRBD2 agrees at 9 bases. Looked up from germline, CDR1 is SGHKS and CDR2 is YYEKEE (reference sequence). The J segment lost 3 bases and the V segment lost 4 bases, leaving 11 bases of the junction unmatched. This CDR3 has 16 residues. CDR3 in amino acids: CASSGDTSGRRYEQYF. In DNA, the CDR3 is TGTGCCAGCAGCGGGGATACTAGCGGGCGGCGCTACGAGCAGTACTTC.

The chain couples TRBV11-3 to TRBJ2-7; D call uncertain. The CDR3 is 12 amino acids. Trimming removed 5 bases at V and 4 bases at J, with 9 bases between. Germline V gene lookup returns CDR1 SGHNT and CDR2 YENEEA. The CDR3 DNA follows: TGTGCCAGCAGCCCGTCCGAGTACGAGCAGTACTTC. Protein: CASSPSEYEQYF.

Regarding this clone: Distinct nucleotide sequences in the sample also encode this CDR3. The chain combines TRBV27 with TRBJ2-2, with D perhaps TRBD1 (6 bases). The V gene lost 3 bases and the J gene lost 1 base, with 9 bases spanning the gap. Germline-derived CDR1 and CDR2 are MNHEY and SMNVEV (reference sequence). The CDR3 is 15 amino acids. CDR3 in amino acids: CASSFSTGNTGELFF. CDR3 DNA sequence: TGTGCCAGCAGTTTTTCGACAGGGAACACCGGGGAGCTGTTTTTT.

CDR3 DNA: TGTGCCAGCAGCCTGCGGGGGGGCTCCAATCAGCCCCAGCATTTT. It is translated as CASSLRGGSNQPQHF. The rearrangement uses TRBV7-2 and TRBJ1-5, with a possible D match to TRBD1 (6 bases). The CDR3 extends over 15 amino acids. From germline, CDR1 is SGHTA and CDR2 FQGNSA. V was clipped by 5 bases and J by 3 bases, with 14 bases between them.